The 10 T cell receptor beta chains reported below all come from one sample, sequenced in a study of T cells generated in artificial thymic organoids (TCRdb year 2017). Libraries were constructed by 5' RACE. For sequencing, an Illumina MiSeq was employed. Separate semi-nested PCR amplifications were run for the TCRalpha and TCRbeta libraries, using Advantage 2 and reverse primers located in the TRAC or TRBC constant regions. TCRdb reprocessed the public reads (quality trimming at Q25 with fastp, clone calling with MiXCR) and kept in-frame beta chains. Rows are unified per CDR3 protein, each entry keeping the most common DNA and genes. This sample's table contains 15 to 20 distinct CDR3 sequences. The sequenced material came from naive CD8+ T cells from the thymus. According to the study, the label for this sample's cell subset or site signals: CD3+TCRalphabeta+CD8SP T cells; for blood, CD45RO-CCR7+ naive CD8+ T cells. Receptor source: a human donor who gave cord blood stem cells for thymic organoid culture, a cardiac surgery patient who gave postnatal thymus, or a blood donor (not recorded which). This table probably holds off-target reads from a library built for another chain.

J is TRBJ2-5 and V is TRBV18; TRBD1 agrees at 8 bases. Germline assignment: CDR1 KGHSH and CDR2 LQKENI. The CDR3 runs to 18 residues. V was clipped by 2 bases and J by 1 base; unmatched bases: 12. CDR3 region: CASSPTLGQGPFQETQYF. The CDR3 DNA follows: TGTGCCAGCTCACCAACTCTTGGACAGGGCCCCTTCCAAGAGACCCAGTACTTC.

The CDR3 sequence is CASSLAGGQPQHF. The CDR3 coding sequence is TGCGCCAGCAGCTTGGCCGGGGGTCAGCCCCAGCATTTT. V usage is TRBV5-1 and J usage is TRBJ1-5, with D perhaps TRBD1 (5 bases). Trimming left V 0 bases short and J 6 bases short, with 7 bases between. CDR3 length equals 13 residues. Germline V gives CDR1 SGHRS, CDR2 YFSETQ.

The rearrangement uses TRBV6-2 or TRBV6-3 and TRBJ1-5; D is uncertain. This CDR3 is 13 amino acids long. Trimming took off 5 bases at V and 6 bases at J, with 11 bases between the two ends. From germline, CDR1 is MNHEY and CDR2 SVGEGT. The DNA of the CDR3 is TGTGCCAGCAGTCGGGGAGTAGGTCAGCCCCAGCATTTT. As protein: CASSRGVGQPQHF.

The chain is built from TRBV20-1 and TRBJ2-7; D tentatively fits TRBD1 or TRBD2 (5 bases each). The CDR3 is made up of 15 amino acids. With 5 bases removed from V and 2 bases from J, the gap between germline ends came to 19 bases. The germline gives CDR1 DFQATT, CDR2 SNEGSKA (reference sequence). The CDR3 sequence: CSAERGTAFPYEQYV. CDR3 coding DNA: TGCAGTGCTGAGAGGGGAACAGCTTTCCCCTACGAGCAGTACGTC.

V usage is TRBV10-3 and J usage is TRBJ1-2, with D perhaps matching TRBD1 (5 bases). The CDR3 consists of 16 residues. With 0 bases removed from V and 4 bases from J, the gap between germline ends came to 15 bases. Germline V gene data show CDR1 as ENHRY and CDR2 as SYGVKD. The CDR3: CAISESSTDCVYGYTF. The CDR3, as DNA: TGTGCCATCAGTGAGTCGTCGACAGACTGTGTCTATGGCTACACCTTC.

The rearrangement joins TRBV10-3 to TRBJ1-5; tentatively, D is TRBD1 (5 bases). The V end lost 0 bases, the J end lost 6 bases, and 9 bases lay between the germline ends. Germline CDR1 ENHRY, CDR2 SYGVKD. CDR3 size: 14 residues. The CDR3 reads CAISESGDIQPQHF. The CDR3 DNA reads TGTGCCATCAGTGAGTCGGGGGATATTCAGCCCCAGCATTTT.

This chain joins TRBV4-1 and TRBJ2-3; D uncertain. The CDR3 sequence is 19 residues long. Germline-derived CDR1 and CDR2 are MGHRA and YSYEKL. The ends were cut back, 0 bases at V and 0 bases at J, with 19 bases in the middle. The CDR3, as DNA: TGCGCCAGCAGCCAAGACCCCTCCGGGCAGCGCCATAGCACAGATACGCAGTATTTT. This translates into CASSQDPSGQRHSTDTQYF.

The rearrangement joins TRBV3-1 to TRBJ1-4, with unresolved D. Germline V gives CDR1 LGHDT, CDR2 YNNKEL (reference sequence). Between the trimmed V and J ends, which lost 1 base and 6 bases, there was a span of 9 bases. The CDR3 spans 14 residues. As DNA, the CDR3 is TGTGCCAGCAGCCAAGCAGCCAAGGATGAAAAACTGTTTTTT. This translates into CASSQAAKDEKLFF.

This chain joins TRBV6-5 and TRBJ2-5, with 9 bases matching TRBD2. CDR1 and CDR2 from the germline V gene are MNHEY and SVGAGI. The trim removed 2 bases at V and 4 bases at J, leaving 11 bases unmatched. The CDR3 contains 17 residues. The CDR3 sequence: CASSYGLREGFGETQYF. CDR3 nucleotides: TGTGCCAGCAGTTACGGCCTGCGGGAGGGGTTCGGAGAGACCCAGTACTTC.

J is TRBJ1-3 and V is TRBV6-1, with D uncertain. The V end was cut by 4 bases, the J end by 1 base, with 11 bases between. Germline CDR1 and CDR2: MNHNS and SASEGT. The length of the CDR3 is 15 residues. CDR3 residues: CASSARGGSGNTIYF. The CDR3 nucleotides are TGTGCCAGCAGTGCCCGAGGTGGATCTGGAAACACCATATATTTT.